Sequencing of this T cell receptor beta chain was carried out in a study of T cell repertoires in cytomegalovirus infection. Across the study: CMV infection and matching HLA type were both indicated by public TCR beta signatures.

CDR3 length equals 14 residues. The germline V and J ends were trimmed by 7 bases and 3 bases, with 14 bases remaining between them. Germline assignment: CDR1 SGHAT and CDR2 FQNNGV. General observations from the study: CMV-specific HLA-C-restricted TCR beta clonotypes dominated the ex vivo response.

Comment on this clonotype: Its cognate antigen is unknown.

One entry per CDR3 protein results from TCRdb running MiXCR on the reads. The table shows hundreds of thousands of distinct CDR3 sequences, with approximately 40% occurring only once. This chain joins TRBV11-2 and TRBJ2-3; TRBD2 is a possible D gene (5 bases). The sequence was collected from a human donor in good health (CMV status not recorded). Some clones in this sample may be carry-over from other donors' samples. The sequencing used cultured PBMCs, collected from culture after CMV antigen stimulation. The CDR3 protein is CASTTGGPTDTQYF. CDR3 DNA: TGTGCCAGCACCACCGGAGGCCCGACAGATACGCAGTATTTT.